The 17 T cell receptor beta chains presented below share a single source sample, sequenced in a study of cytomegalovirus exposure and HLA in healthy donors. Method: immunoSEQ multiplex PCR; TCRdb's copy keeps in-frame clones and lacks some. The sample consists of about 360,000 clones, roughly 89% of them appearing once. Input material: PBMCs. The origin of the receptors is a woman between 18 and 29 years old in good health and CMV-seronegative.

The chain joins TRBV6-1 to TRBJ2-5, with a tentative D call TRBD2 (6 bases). Deletions cut 4 bases from V and 2 bases from J, with 8 bases between. Germline CDR1 reads MNHNS; CDR2 reads SASEGT. The CDR3 sequence is 13 residues long. The CDR3 region is CASSGSGQETQYF. In nucleotides, the CDR3 is TGTGCCAGCAGTGGTAGCGGACAAGAGACCCAGTACTTC.

The rearrangement uses TRBV6-1 and TRBJ2-5, with D maybe TRBD1 (5 bases). V gave up 6 bases and J gave up 5 bases, with 13 bases separating them. CDR3 size: 13 residues. Germline V gene sequence: CDR1 MNHNS, CDR2 SASEGT. Here the CDR3 reads CASRYTQGETQYF. As DNA, the CDR3 is TGTGCCAGCAGATACACCCAGGGTGAGACCCAGTACTTC.

The chain links TRBV2 to TRBJ1-2, with 9 bases identical to TRBD1. This CDR3 contains 15 residues. Unmatched junction bases numbered 11, after V lost 6 bases and J lost 6 bases. From germline, CDR1 is SNHLY and CDR2 FYNNEI. The CDR3 loop reads CASRKTRDRAHGYTF. In DNA, the CDR3 is TGTGCCAGCAGGAAAACCCGGGACAGGGCCCATGGCTACACCTTC.

V usage is TRBV13 and J usage is TRBJ2-1, with 7 bases that match TRBD2. J gave up 7 bases and V 1 base, and 10 bases lay outside the gene matches. CDR1 PRHDT and CDR2 FYEKMQ come from the germline V gene (reference sequence). This CDR3 has 16 residues. DNA of the CDR3: TGTGCCAGCAGCTTAGTTGTGAACGGGCGGGAGAATGAGCAGTTCTTC. It yields the protein CASSLVVNGRENEQFF.

The V gene is TRBV2, the J gene TRBJ2-7; TRBD2 matches 7 bases. The CDR3 runs 15 residues. J gave up 6 bases and V 3 bases, and 11 bases lay outside the gene matches. Per the germline V gene, CDR1 is SNHLY and CDR2 is FYNNEI. CDR3 DNA: TGTGCCAGCAGTGATTTGACTAGCACCCACGCCGAGCAGTACTTC. Translated: CASSDLTSTHAEQYF.

This clone appeared once. Since a much larger clone is just one base distant, this may be a read error. This CDR3 is also generated by other DNA sequences in the sample. The chain is built from TRBV5-1 and TRBJ2-7, with TRBD2 as a possible D gene (5 bases). The V end was cut by 0 bases, the J end by 0 bases, with 7 bases between. This CDR3 is 14 amino acids long. CDR1 and CDR2 (germline): SGHRS, YFSETQ. Here the CDR3 DNA reads TGCGCCAGCAGCTTGGGAGGGAGCTCCTACGAGCAGTACTTC. It specifies CASSLGGSSYEQYF. Full variable domain (rest looked up from reference TRBV5-1 and TRBJ2-7): KAGVTQTPRYLIKTRGQQVTLSCSPISGHRSVSWYQQTPGQGLQFLFEYFSETQRNKGNFPGRFSGRQFSNSRSEMNVSTLELGDSALYLCASSLGGSSYEQYFGPGTRLTVT.

CDR3 DNA: TGTGCCAGCAGTGCTCCCAGGGGGATGAACACTGAAGCTTTCTTT. It encodes CASSAPRGMNTEAFF. The chain employs TRBV6-1 and TRBJ1-1; 7 nucleotides agree with TRBD1. CDR3 length: 15 amino acids. Germline V gene data show CDR1 as MNHNS and CDR2 as SASEGT. J was trimmed by 0 bases and V by 4 bases; bases with no gene match: 5.

This clone has only one observation. J is TRBJ2-1 and V is TRBV5-1; TRBD2 matches at 8 bases. J gave up 9 bases and V 7 bases, and 9 bases lay outside the gene matches. Germline CDR1 is SGHRS and CDR2 is YFSETQ. There are 13 residues in the CDR3. This CDR3 reads CASGRTSWGEQFF. CDR3 DNA: TGCGCCAGCGGCCGGACTAGCTGGGGTGAGCAGTTCTTC.

V usage is TRBV5-5 and J usage is TRBJ2-7; possible D gene TRBD1, 5 bases. Germline V gives CDR1 SGHKS, CDR2 YYEKEE (reference sequence). CDR3 length: 13 residues. The V and J ends lost 4 bases and 6 bases respectively, with 14 bases between them. The CDR3 nucleotides are TGTGCCAGCAGCATGGAGTGGGGCCTCGAGCAGTACTTC. Its protein is CASSMEWGLEQYF. Using reference TRBV5-5 and TRBJ2-7 for the parts outside the CDR3, the full variable domain is DAGVTQSPTHLIKTRGQQVTLRCSPISGHKSVSWYQQVLGQGPQFIFQYYEKEERGRGNFPDRFSARQFPNYSSELNVNALLLGDSALYLCASSMEWGLEQYFGPGTRLTVT.

The J gene is TRBJ2-7, the V gene TRBV7-9; possible D gene TRBD2, 5 bases. This CDR3 region has 13 residues. The germline CDR1 and CDR2 sequences are SEHNR and FQNEAQ (reference sequence). Trimming took off 3 bases at V and 3 bases at J, with 9 bases between the two ends. The CDR3 nucleotides are TGTGCCAGCAGCTTTTTTGGGAGCTACGAGCAGTACTTC. Translated, it gives CASSFFGSYEQYF.

The chain combines TRBV30 with TRBJ2-7, with TRBD1 identical over 10 bases. After removal of 3 bases from V and 0 bases from J, the junction contained 2 bases not matched to a gene. Looked up from germline, CDR1 is GTSNPN and CDR2 is SVGIG (reference sequence). The CDR3 consists of 14 residues. CDR3 amino acids: CAWRDRGSSYEQYF. The CDR3 DNA sequence: TGTGCCTGGAGGGACAGGGGGAGCTCCTACGAGCAGTACTTC.

The chain uses TRBV27 and TRBJ2-1, with 9 positions matching TRBD2. Germline trimming cut 5 bases from V and 5 bases from J; bases unmatched to any gene: 4. The V gene's germline CDR1 is MNHEY and CDR2 SMNVEV (reference sequence). This CDR3 spans 14 amino acids. In DNA form, the CDR3 reads TGTGCCAGCAGTCCCAGGACTAGCGACAATGAGCAGTTCTTC. It yields the protein CASSPRTSDNEQFF.

V is TRBV2 and J is TRBJ1-4; TRBD1 is a possible D gene (5 bases). The CDR3 has 13 residues. In germline, CDR1 is SNHLY, CDR2 FYNNEI. V was clipped by 4 bases and J by 7 bases, with 10 bases between them. Written as DNA, the CDR3 is TGTGCCAGCAGTGTATCGGGGGTTGAAAAACTGTTTTTT. It specifies CASSVSGVEKLFF.

The chain uses TRBV5-1 and TRBJ1-6; tentative D call: TRBD1 (6 bases). V was trimmed by 5 bases and J by 5 bases, leaving 14 bases between them. CDR3 length equals 15 residues. Germline lookup yields CDR1 SGHRS and CDR2 YFSETQ. DNA for the CDR3: TGCGCCAGCAGTGTGACAGGAGCCGATAATTCACCCCTCCACTTT. It specifies CASSVTGADNSPLHF. The variable domain in full, with the rest retrieved from reference TRBV5-1 and TRBJ1-6, is KAGVTQTPRYLIKTRGQQVTLSCSPISGHRSVSWYQQTPGQGLQFLFEYFSETQRNKGNFPGRFSGRQFSNSRSEMNVSTLELGDSALYLCASSVTGADNSPLHFGNGTRLTVT.

This chain connects TRBV30 to TRBJ2-1; a possible D gene is TRBD1 (5 bases). Trimming shortened V by 1 base and J by 0 bases, and 7 bases separated the two germline ends. This CDR3 comprises 14 residues. Per the germline V gene, CDR1 is GTSNPN and CDR2 is SVGIG (reference sequence). The chain's CDR3 is CAWSDRSSYNEQFF. CDR3 DNA sequence: TGTGCCTGGAGTGACAGGAGCTCCTACAATGAGCAGTTCTTC.

This clone was detected only once. The J gene is TRBJ2-2, the V gene TRBV9; D might be TRBD2 (5 bases). This CDR3 spans 17 amino acids. Germline assignment: CDR1 SGDLS and CDR2 YYNGEE. Trimming left V 3 bases short and J 7 bases short, with 22 bases between. In nucleotides, the CDR3 is TGTGCCAGCAGCGCCTCGGCCCGGACCACGGGGAACGGGGAGCTGTTTTTT. Residues: CASSASARTTGNGELFF.

The chain combines TRBV4-1 with TRBJ1-4, with TRBD1 matching over 9 bases. The CDR3 covers 15 residues. Germline CDR1 MGHRA, CDR2 YSYEKL. V trimming: 1 base; J trimming: 7 bases; junction bases outside the gene matches: 4. Written as DNA, the CDR3 is TGCGCCAGCAGCCAAGGGGACAGGGATATTGAAAAACTGTTTTTT. Protein: CASSQGDRDIEKLFF.